The 6 T cell receptor beta chains reported below all come from one sample, sequenced in a study of blood T cell repertoires in COVID-19. TCRdb's copy holds only in-frame clones and misses some; the assay was immunoSEQ multiplex PCR. The repertoire includes about 16,000 clones, over 75% of them detected once, and about a sixth sits in the top ten. Sequencing was carried out using peripheral blood. These receptor sequences come from a human donor with active COVID-19. The donor label of this sample is uncertain.

The rearrangement links TRBV20-1 to TRBJ1-2, with a weak D call TRBD1 (5 bases). CDR3 length: 11 residues. Trimming took off 7 bases at V and 5 bases at J, with 11 bases between the two ends. CDR1 DFQATT and CDR2 SNEGSKA come from the germline V gene (reference sequence). The CDR3 loop is CSVRGGYGYTF. CDR3 in DNA: TGCAGTGTTCGGGGGGGGTATGGCTACACCTTC.

The CDR3 loop reads CASSLPSVNTEAFF. CDR3 nucleotides: TGTGCCAGCAGCTTACCGTCCGTGAACACTGAAGCTTTCTTT. The V call is TRBV7-9, the J call TRBJ1-1; D call uncertain. Germline loops: CDR1 SEHNR, CDR2 FQNEAQ (reference sequence). Trimming took off 2 bases at V and 0 bases at J, with 7 bases between the two ends. CDR3 size: 14 residues.

The J gene is TRBJ1-5, the V gene TRBV19; D ambiguous. V lost 6 bases, J lost 0 bases, and 15 bases lay in between. Looked up from germline, CDR1 is LNHDA and CDR2 is SQIVND (reference sequence). The CDR3 consists of 16 residues. The CDR3 reads CASRISKASSNQPQHF. In DNA, the CDR3 is TGTGCCAGTAGGATCTCTAAAGCCTCTAGCAATCAGCCCCAGCATTTT.

The count of this clone is one. V usage is TRBV5-4 and J usage is TRBJ1-4, with 7 nucleotides matching TRBD1. The CDR3 extends over 18 amino acids. Germline CDR1 and CDR2: SGHNT and YYREEE (reference sequence). The V gene end was trimmed by 3 bases and the J gene end by 1 base; junction bases not matched to a gene: 12. CDR3 DNA: TGTGCCAGCAGCTATACCCGACAGGGTGGTTTAACTAATGAAAAACTGTTTTTT. This translates into CASSYTRQGGLTNEKLFF.

The chain joins TRBV13 to TRBJ1-2; D possibly corresponds to TRBD1 (6 bases). CDR3 length: 14 amino acids. Trimming shortened V by 3 bases and J by 7 bases, and 15 bases separated the two germline ends. Germline V lookup: CDR1 PRHDT, CDR2 FYEKMQ (reference sequence). CDR3 sequence: CASSFSGAPVGYTF. Written as DNA, the CDR3 is TGTGCCAGCAGCTTTTCAGGGGCTCCGGTTGGCTACACCTTC.

The genes are TRBV7-8 and TRBJ1-2; D is unclear. Germline loops: CDR1 SGHVS, CDR2 FQNEAQ. V lost 1 base to trimming and J lost 4 bases, with 4 bases between them. This CDR3 contains 12 residues. The CDR3 region is CASSLDIYGYTF. For the CDR3, the DNA is TGTGCCAGCAGCTTAGACATCTATGGCTACACCTTC.